This TCR beta chain derives from a study of blood T cell repertoires in COVID-19 (TCRdb year 2020). At the level of the whole study: Collaborator samples came from the United States, Italy and Spain and covered acute and convalescent phases of COVID-19. The prospective study material was composed of cDNA or gDNA derived from T cells, B-cell-depleted T cells, or PBMCs. Deeply sampled blood TCRbeta repertoires from subjects exposed to, actively infected with, or recovered from COVID-19 were included in the dataset. The repertoires were made available in a free public database intended to serve as a resource for research on the immune response to SARS-CoV-2. Samples were obtained from the ongoing ImmuneRACE study (first 160 participants) and from 1,200 or so subjects provided by 6 global collaborators. Sample metadata almost always included a de-identified subject ID, COVID-19 status, age in years and sex. Where available, HLA class I and class II types were taken from metadata supplied by the sample provider and were not determined by assay-based typing. What the study reported, not specific to this receptor: Clinical and demographic metadata were provided uncurated, with the amount varying by source and participant.

Reading the germline V gene gives CDR1 LGHNA and CDR2 YSLEER. Cut back by 0 bases and 3 bases, the V and J ends lie 12 bases apart. From cysteine to phenylalanine, the CDR3 is 15 amino acids long. The only DNA kept is the CDR3, 45 bases in frame from the first base. Comments on this clone: The antigen this receptor binds is unknown. The input lacks base qualities; no much larger clone sits a single base away.

Whole blood was collected in K2EDTA tubes by collaborating institutions according to the institutions' own protocols. For TCRbeta analysis, collaborator samples were shipped as frozen whole blood, as isolated PBMCs, or as DNA extracted from either sample type. TCRbeta CDR3 regions were amplified from genomic DNA using the immunoSEQ Assay, a bias-controlled multiplex PCR. Under the source paper's analysis protocol: Within the assay, amplification of reference gene primers was used to estimate how many nucleated cells each sample contained. Sequence reads were collapsed and filtered to measure the absolute abundance of every unique TCRbeta CDR3 rearrangement. Productive Simpson clonality was computed per sample as the square root of Simpson's diversity index over productive rearrangements. As stored in TCRdb, this immuneACCESS dataset retains in-frame rearrangements with V and J assigned. A fraction of the clones does not appear; measured against another copy, unresolved V genes explain less than half of the discrepancy, and the remainder lacks a known reason. V and J calls and clone size are given by that table; D and trimming were obtained from the DNA. The sample contains about 98,000 clones, 82% of them found a single time. The ten most abundant clones make up 11% of the sample.

The specimen sequenced was peripheral blood. The chain joins TRBV4-3 to TRBJ2-7, with the identity of the D gene unclear. The sequence was collected from a man between 65 and 85 years old with active or convalescent COVID-19. The nucleotide sequence reads as follows: TGCGCCAGCAGCCAAGAGCGTTTCAATGGCTACGAGCAGTACTTC. Its protein product is CASSQERFNGYEQYF.